Detailed here is one T cell receptor beta chain. Antigen specificity is unknown. The data were obtained in a study of T-cell reconstitution after alpha-beta-depleted transplantation in children. The V gene's germline CDR1 is SQVTM and CDR2 ANQGSEA. The germline V and J ends were trimmed by 4 bases and 0 bases, with 9 bases remaining between them. This CDR3 is 14 amino acids long. General study points: Most T-cell counts and diversity one year after the transplant came from T cells that were newly produced. Some patients' high day-60 TCRbeta diversity was traced to surviving recipient T cells and thymic progenitors. Where alpha-beta T cells came from about two months after transplant was reportedly several hundred expanded graft clones.

Unique molecular identifiers were incorporated during preparation of the TCRbeta library. TCRdb fed the PCR reads into MiXCR, producing one record per CDR3 protein. The sample includes fewer than 550,000 distinct CDR3 sequences, roughly 11% of them seen just once. The receptor's source is a female patient aged 2 to 10 who had a stem cell transplant for aplastic anemia, so the T cells may come from the graft donor. The V call is TRBV29-1, the J call TRBJ1-4, with D possibly TRBD1 on 5 matching bases. Sequenced material: PBMCs, mostly from graft donor cells, taken 180 days after TCRalphabeta/CD19-depleted stem cell transplant. CDR3 in DNA: TGCAGCGTTGTGTGGGGACCAACTAATGAAAAACTGTTTTTT. Its translation is CSVVWGPTNEKLFF. The full variable domain, completed using reference TRBV29-1 and TRBJ1-4, is SAVISQKPSRDICQRGTSLTIQCQVDSQVTMMFWYRQQPGQSLTLIATANQGSEATYESGFVIDKFPISRPNLTFSTLTVSNMSPEDSSIYLCSVVWGPTNEKLFFGSGTQLSVL.